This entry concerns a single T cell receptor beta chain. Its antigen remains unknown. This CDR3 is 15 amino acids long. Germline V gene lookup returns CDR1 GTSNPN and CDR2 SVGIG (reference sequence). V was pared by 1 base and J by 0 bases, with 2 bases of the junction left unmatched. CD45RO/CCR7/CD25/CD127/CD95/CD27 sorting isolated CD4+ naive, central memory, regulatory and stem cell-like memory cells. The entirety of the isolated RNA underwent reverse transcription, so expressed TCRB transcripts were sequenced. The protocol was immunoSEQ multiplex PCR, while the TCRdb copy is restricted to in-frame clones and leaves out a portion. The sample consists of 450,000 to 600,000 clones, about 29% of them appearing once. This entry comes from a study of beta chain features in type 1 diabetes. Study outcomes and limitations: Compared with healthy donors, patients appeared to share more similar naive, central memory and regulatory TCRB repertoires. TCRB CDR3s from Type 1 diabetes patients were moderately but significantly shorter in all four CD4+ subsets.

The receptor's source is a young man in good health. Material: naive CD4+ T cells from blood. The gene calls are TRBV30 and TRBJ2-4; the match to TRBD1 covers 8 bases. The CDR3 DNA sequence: TGTGCCTGGAGTGGGGACAGGTCAGCCAAAAACATTCAGTACTTC. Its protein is CAWSGDRSAKNIQYF.